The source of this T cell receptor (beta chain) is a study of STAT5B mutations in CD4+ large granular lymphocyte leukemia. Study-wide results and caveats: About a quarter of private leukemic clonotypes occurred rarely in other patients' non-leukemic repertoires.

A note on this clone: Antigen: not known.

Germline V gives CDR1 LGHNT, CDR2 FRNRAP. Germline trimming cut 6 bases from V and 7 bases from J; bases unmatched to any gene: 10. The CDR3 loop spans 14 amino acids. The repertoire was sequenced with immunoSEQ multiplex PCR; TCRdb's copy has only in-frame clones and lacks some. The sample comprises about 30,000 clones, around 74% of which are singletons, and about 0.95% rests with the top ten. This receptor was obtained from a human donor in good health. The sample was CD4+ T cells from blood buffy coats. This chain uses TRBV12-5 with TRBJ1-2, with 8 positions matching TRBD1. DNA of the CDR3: TGTGCTAGTGGGCGAGGACAGGGTATCGGTGGCTACACCTTC. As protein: CASGRGQGIGGYTF.